This T cell receptor (beta chain) emerged from a study of blood T cell repertoires in COVID-19. Study context: The United States, Italy and Spain were the sources of the acute and convalescent COVID-19 samples. PBMCs, B-cell-depleted T cells, or T cells were the source of the cDNA or gDNA that made up the material.

V gave up 0 bases and J gave up 0 bases; unmatched junction bases: 3. The CDR3 loop spans 19 amino acids. CDR1 and CDR2 (germline): MGHRA, YSYEKL. During the 2 weeks before they entered the study, exposed participants had met someone with a PCR-confirmed or clinician-diagnosed COVID-19 case. Source study methods: How many nucleated cells were present was estimated from reference gene primer amplification. The protocol was immunoSEQ multiplex PCR, while the TCRdb copy is restricted to in-frame clones and leaves out a portion. The V and J calls and the clone size are those of that table, but D and trimming were determined from the DNA. The profile shows 400,000 to 500,000 clones, over 75% of them singletons.

The chain combines TRBV4-1 with TRBJ2-6; TRBD2 aligns across 12 bases. This sequence originates from a young woman who had been exposed to COVID-19. Sequencing was carried out using PBMCs or T cells enriched from blood (not recorded which). The CDR3 is CASSQDWTSGISGANVLTF. The CDR3 coding sequence is TGCGCCAGCAGCCAAGATTGGACTAGCGGGATCTCTGGGGCCAACGTCCTGACTTTC.